The 15 T cell receptor beta chains given below trace back to one sample, sequenced in a study of blood T cell repertoires in COVID-19. Clones were sequenced by immunoSEQ multiplex PCR, and TCRdb holds only the in-frame ones, with some missing. The sample carries about 360,000 clones, about 88% recorded once. The sample taken for sequencing was peripheral blood. These receptors all stem from a human donor in a cohort sampled during active COVID-19.

This chain links TRBV28 with TRBJ2-7; D ambiguous. Germline V CDR1 and CDR2: MDHEN, SYDVKM. Deletions cut 6 bases from V and 1 base from J, with 4 bases between. The CDR3 covers 11 residues. The CDR3 nucleotides are TGTGCCAGCAGGCGATCCTACGAGCAGTACTTC. This gives the protein CASRRSYEQYF.

This chain's CDR3 is CASSLGGGYEQYF. The CDR3 DNA reads TGTGCCAGCAGCTTGGGGGGAGGATACGAGCAGTACTTC. The V and J genes are TRBV5-4 and TRBJ2-7, with D possibly TRBD2 on 6 matching bases. The CDR3 is 13 residues long. Trimming left V 0 bases short and J 4 bases short, with 8 bases between. CDR1 is SGHNT and CDR2 is YYREEE in the germline V gene (reference sequence).

The V gene is TRBV2, the J gene TRBJ1-2; D is perhaps TRBD1 (6 bases). The CDR3 length is 15 residues. Deletions cut 3 bases from V and 2 bases from J, with 13 bases between. Germline V gene lookup returns CDR1 SNHLY and CDR2 FYNNEI. The CDR3 sequence is CASSEGQGLNYGYTF. DNA for the CDR3: TGTGCCAGCAGTGAGGGGCAGGGGTTGAACTATGGCTACACCTTC.

This chain joins TRBV5-4 and TRBJ1-2; 9 bases map to TRBD1. Germline CDR1 reads SGHNT; CDR2 reads YYREEE (reference sequence). The CDR3 runs 16 residues. The trim removed 0 bases at V and 4 bases at J, leaving 7 bases unmatched. The CDR3 loop reads CASSLEQGALVYGYTF. As DNA, the CDR3 is TGTGCCAGCAGCTTGGAACAGGGGGCTTTGGTCTATGGCTACACCTTC.

This chain links TRBV7-3 with TRBJ2-3; D possibly corresponds to TRBD2 (7 bases). The CDR3 has 15 residues. V lost 1 base, J lost 3 bases, and 11 bases lay in between. Germline CDR1 SGHTA, CDR2 FQGTGA. The CDR3 nucleotides read TGTGCCAGCAGCTTAAACGGGGGGCTGACAGATACGCAGTATTTT. It codes for CASSLNGGLTDTQYF.

The rearrangement uses TRBV27 and TRBJ2-7; the D gene is possibly TRBD1 (6 bases). CDR3 length: 17 residues. V lost 3 bases to trimming and J lost 0 bases, with 18 bases between them. CDR1 is MNHEY and CDR2 is SMNVEV in the germline V gene (reference sequence). For the CDR3, the DNA is TGTGCCAGCAGTTTTTCCCTACTACAGGGCGGCTCCTACGAGCAGTACTTC. This translates into CASSFSLLQGGSYEQYF.

This sequence joins TRBV18 and TRBJ1-1; 9 nucleotides agree with TRBD1. Trimming removed 0 bases from V and 11 bases from J; junction bases left unmatched: 4. The CDR3 is 13 amino acids. Germline loops: CDR1 KGHSH, CDR2 LQKENI. The CDR3 loop reads CASSPPTGQGAFF. Written as DNA, the CDR3 is TGTGCCAGCTCACCACCGACCGGACAGGGGGCTTTCTTT.

The chain has TRBV5-6 and TRBJ2-7; D perhaps matches TRBD1 (5 bases). CDR3 length: 13 amino acids. Trimming took 4 bases from V and 6 from J, leaving 14 bases between them. Germline CDR1 is SGHDT and CDR2 is YYEEEE. The CDR3: CASSTRQRGEQYF. CDR3 sequence (DNA): TGTGCCAGCAGCACCCGACAGAGAGGCGAGCAGTACTTC.

CDR3 loop: CASSALAGYNEQFF. Here the CDR3 DNA reads TGTGCCAGCAGCGCCCTAGCGGGATACAATGAGCAGTTCTTC. J is TRBJ2-1 and V is TRBV11-2; 9 bases agree with TRBD2. CDR3 size: 14 residues. Germline lookup yields CDR1 SGHAT and CDR2 FQNNGV. V shed 5 bases and J 4 bases; nucleotides not matched to a gene: 3. Full variable domain (outside the CDR3, taken from reference TRBV11-2 and TRBJ2-1): EAGVAQSPRYKIIEKRQSVAFWCNPISGHATLYWYQQILGQGPKLLIQFQNNGVVDDSQLPKDRFSAERLKGVDSTLKIQPAKLEDSAVYLCASSALAGYNEQFFGPGTRLTVL.

V is TRBV5-1 and J is TRBJ2-5; tentatively, D is TRBD2 (5 bases). Germline V CDR1 and CDR2: SGHRS, YFSETQ. The ends were cut back, 0 bases at V and 7 bases at J, with 22 bases in the middle. CDR3 length: 17 amino acids. The CDR3 loop reads CASSLGHLGSGIGTQYF. CDR3 sequence (DNA): TGCGCCAGCAGCTTGGGCCACCTTGGGTCGGGAATTGGGACCCAGTACTTC.

V and J are TRBV3-1 (or the pseudogene TRBV3-2) and TRBJ2-1; 8 nucleotides match TRBD2. Trimming took 0 bases from V and 0 from J; bases not matched to a gene: 4. There are 17 residues in the CDR3. Germline assignment: CDR1 LGHDT and CDR2 YNNKEL (reference sequence). The CDR3 sequence: CASSQEPGTSSYNEQFF. CDR3 sequence (DNA): TGTGCCAGCAGCCAAGAACCGGGGACTAGCTCCTACAATGAGCAGTTCTTC.

V usage is TRBV9 and J usage is TRBJ2-1; the match to TRBD2 covers 7 bases. Germline lookup yields CDR1 SGDLS and CDR2 YYNGEE. The CDR3 consists of 15 residues. Germline trimming cut 1 base from V and 4 bases from J; bases unmatched to any gene: 5. The CDR3 DNA reads TGTGCCAGCAGCGTATCGAGCGGGGAGTACAATGAGCAGTTCTTC. This codes for CASSVSSGEYNEQFF.

The chain joins TRBV30 to TRBJ2-7, with D maybe TRBD1 (5 bases). V shed 5 bases and J shed 4 bases, with 9 bases lying between them. The germline CDR1 and CDR2 sequences are GTSNPN and SVGIG (reference sequence). This CDR3 comprises 11 residues. CDR3 amino acids: CAWADSYEQYF. The CDR3 bases are TGTGCCTGGGCCGACAGTTACGAGCAGTACTTC.

The J gene is TRBJ2-5, the V gene TRBV9; tentative D call: TRBD2 (5 bases). Germline CDR1 is SGDLS and CDR2 is YYNGEE. CDR3 size: 16 residues. V lost 0 bases, J lost 5 bases, and 17 bases lay in between. The chain's CDR3 is CASSVVAAPRGETQYF. The CDR3 region has the DNA TGTGCCAGCAGCGTAGTCGCGGCCCCACGAGGGGAGACCCAGTACTTC.

As regards this clone: One end of the junction fails to match germline, which may point to a read error. The rearrangement links TRBV7-7 to TRBJ2-2, with a possible D match to TRBD2 (6 bases). The CDR3 has 14 amino acids. Germline CDR1 SSHAT, CDR2 FNYEAQ (reference sequence). The CDR3, as DNA: TGTGCTAGCAGCTTAGACGGTCTAGCGGGGGAGCTGTTTTTT. Its translation is CASSLDGLAGELFF.